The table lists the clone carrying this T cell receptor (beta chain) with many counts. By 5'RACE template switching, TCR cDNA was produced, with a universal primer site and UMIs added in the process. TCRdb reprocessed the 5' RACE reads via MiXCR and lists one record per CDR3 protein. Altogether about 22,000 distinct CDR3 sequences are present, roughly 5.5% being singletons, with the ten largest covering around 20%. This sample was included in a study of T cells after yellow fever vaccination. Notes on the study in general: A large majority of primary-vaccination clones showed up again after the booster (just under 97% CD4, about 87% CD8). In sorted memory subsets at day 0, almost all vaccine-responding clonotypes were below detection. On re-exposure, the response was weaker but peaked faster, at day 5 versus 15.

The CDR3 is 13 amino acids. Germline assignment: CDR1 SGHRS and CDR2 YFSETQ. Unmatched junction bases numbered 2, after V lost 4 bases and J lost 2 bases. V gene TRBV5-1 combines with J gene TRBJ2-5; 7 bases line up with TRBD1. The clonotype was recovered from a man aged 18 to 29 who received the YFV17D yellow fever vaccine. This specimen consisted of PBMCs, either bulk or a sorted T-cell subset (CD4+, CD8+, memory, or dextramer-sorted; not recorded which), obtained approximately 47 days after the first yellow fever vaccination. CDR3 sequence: CASSGTAQETQYF. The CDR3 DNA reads TGCGCCAGCAGCGGGACAGCGCAAGAGACCCAGTACTTC.